These 15 T cell receptor beta chains came from one sample sequenced in a study of Graves' ophthalmopathy and Graves' hyperthyroidism. TCR beta CDR3 amplification used RNA transcripts. An initial RT-PCR round employing HTBI primers preceded a second-round multiplex PCR. Via MiXCR, TCRdb re-called the multiplex PCR reads, giving one row per CDR3 protein. The table has about 420,000 distinct CDR3 sequences, 20% to 25% seen once; the top ten hold roughly 3%. The sequencing sample was made of peripheral blood. These receptors all come from a young woman with stable Graves' hyperthyroidism.

V is TRBV28 and J is TRBJ1-5; D might be TRBD1 (6 bases). In germline, CDR1 is MDHEN, CDR2 SYDVKM. Trimming cost V 3 bases and J 8 bases, with 14 bases left between them. The CDR3 is made up of 14 amino acids. The CDR3 is CASSFTGAGKPQHF. In DNA, the CDR3 is TGTGCCAGCAGTTTCACGGGGGCAGGTAAGCCCCAGCATTTT.

This clonotype was found many times. The V call is TRBV27, the J call TRBJ2-2; TRBD2 matches at 12 bases. The V segment lost 6 bases and the J segment 6 bases; nucleotides outside the gene matches: 5. Germline values: CDR1 MNHEY, CDR2 SMNVEV (reference sequence). CDR3 length: 15 amino acids. The CDR3 is CASRLAGGPAGELFF. CDR3 bases: TGTGCCAGCAGGCTAGCGGGAGGGCCAGCCGGGGAGCTGTTTTTT.

This clonotype was seen repeatedly, ten times or more. The rearrangement links TRBV7-2 to TRBJ1-1; 7 nucleotides agree with TRBD1. Germline lookup yields CDR1 SGHTA and CDR2 FQGNSA. Trimming took 4 bases from V and 1 from J; bases not matched to a gene: 3. The CDR3 has 14 residues. This chain's CDR3 is CASSWDRQNTEAFF. For the CDR3, the DNA is TGTGCCAGCAGCTGGGACAGACAGAACACTGAAGCTTTCTTT.

The CDR3 DNA reads TGTGCCAGCAGCTCGGCCGGGACAGAATATGGCTACACCTTC. This encodes CASSSAGTEYGYTF. The chain joins TRBV7-9 to TRBJ1-2; TRBD1 matches at 7 bases. The CDR3 is 14 residues long. From germline, CDR1 is SEHNR and CDR2 FQNEAQ (reference sequence). Unmatched junction bases numbered 7, after V lost 4 bases and J lost 5 bases.

This clonotype was detected only a few times. This sequence joins TRBV7-2 and TRBJ1-6; 7 bases match TRBD1. CDR1 and CDR2 (germline): SGHTA, FQGNSA. The ends lost 1 base at V and 6 bases at J; junction bases unmatched: 6. This CDR3 spans 16 amino acids. The CDR3 loop reads CASSLGQGTTNSPLHF. The CDR3 DNA follows: TGTGCCAGCAGCTTAGGACAGGGCACGACTAATTCACCCCTCCACTTT.

The chain joins TRBV27 to TRBJ2-7, with TRBD2 matching over 11 bases. Germline-derived CDR1 and CDR2 are MNHEY and SMNVEV (reference sequence). With V trimmed by 2 bases and J by 3 bases, 3 bases remained unmatched. The CDR3 sequence is 15 residues long. The CDR3 region has the DNA TGTGCCAGCAGTTTACGACTAGCGGGGTTCTACGAGCAGTACTTC. The encoded protein is CASSLRLAGFYEQYF.

The J gene is TRBJ2-7, the V gene TRBV19; D possibly matches TRBD1 or TRBD2 (5 bases each). The CDR3 is 14 amino acids. V shed 4 bases and J shed 2 bases, with 12 bases lying between them. The germline V gene encodes CDR1 LNHDA and CDR2 SQIVND (reference sequence). The CDR3 is CASSKGSVAYEQYF. The DNA for the CDR3 is TGTGCCAGTAGTAAGGGGAGTGTCGCCTACGAGCAGTACTTC.

As to this clonotype: This may stem from a read error, because a much larger clone lies one nucleotide away. The chain uses TRBV27 and TRBJ1-2, with a weak D call TRBD1 (5 bases). The germline V gene has CDR1 MNHEY and CDR2 SMNVEV (reference sequence). The CDR3 sequence is 15 residues long. Trimming cost V 2 bases and J 5 bases, with 15 bases left between them. The CDR3 nucleotides read TGTGCCAGCAGTTTAAGGCCCGGGGCCAGGTATGGCTACACCTTC. Protein sequence: CASSLRPGARYGYTF.

To note about this clonotype: One end of the junction does not line up with germline, which may come from a read error. The rearrangement links TRBV12-5 to TRBJ2-7; 7 nucleotides agree with TRBD1. The CDR3 is 17 amino acids. Germline V lookup: CDR1 LGHNT, CDR2 FRNRAP. CDR3 bases: TGTGCTAGCGGTTTGAGGGGGCCCCGGGACCCCCTGGGGGAGCAGTACTTC. Translated: CASGLRGPRDPLGEQYF. The variable domain in full, with the rest retrieved from reference TRBV12-5 and TRBJ2-7, is DARVTQTPRHKVTEMGQEVTMRCQPILGHNTVFWYRQTMMQGLELLAYFRNRAPLDDSGMPKDRFSAEMPDATLATLKIQPSEPRDSAVYFCASGLRGPRDPLGEQYFGPGTRLTVT.

The rearrangement joins TRBV4-1 to TRBJ2-7; no firm D call. Germline V gene sequence: CDR1 MGHRA, CDR2 YSYEKL. CDR3 length: 15 amino acids. V lost 1 base to trimming and J lost 0 bases, with 10 bases between them. CDR3 nucleotides: TGCGCCAGCAGCCAAGTTCCAGAGGCCTCCTACGAGCAGTACTTC. As protein: CASSQVPEASYEQYF.

The chain recombines TRBV12-3 or TRBV12-4 with TRBJ1-5; maybe TRBD1 (6 bases). The V end was cut by 6 bases, the J end by 4 bases, with 16 bases between. This CDR3 has 15 residues. The chain's CDR3 is CASRRDNSPNQPQHF. The CDR3 DNA is TGTGCCAGCAGGCGGGACAACTCACCAAATCAGCCCCAGCATTTT.

This clonotype has at least ten counts. The chain combines TRBV11-2 with TRBJ2-7; no clear D gene. V dropped 0 bases and J dropped 3 bases, with 12 bases sitting between them. Looked up from germline, CDR1 is SGHAT and CDR2 is FQNNGV. The CDR3 contains 15 residues. CDR3 amino acids: CASSLDQSALYEQYF. The CDR3 DNA sequence: TGTGCCAGCAGCTTAGATCAGAGCGCCCTCTACGAGCAGTACTTC. Full variable domain (rest looked up from reference TRBV11-2 and TRBJ2-7): EAGVAQSPRYKIIEKRQSVAFWCNPISGHATLYWYQQILGQGPKLLIQFQNNGVVDDSQLPKDRFSAERLKGVDSTLKIQPAKLEDSAVYLCASSLDQSALYEQYFGPGTRLTVT.

This clonotype was counted at least ten times. The V gene is TRBV15, the J gene TRBJ2-7; the match to TRBD1 covers 11 bases. The length of the CDR3 is 15 residues. Germline V gene data show CDR1 as LNHNV and CDR2 as YYDKDF (reference sequence). With 4 bases clipped from V and 3 bases from J, the junction kept 5 bases outside the gene matches. The DNA of the CDR3 is TGTGCCACCAGCAAACGGACAGGGGGCGGCTACGAGCAGTACTTC. This translates into CATSKRTGGGYEQYF.

This chain uses TRBV6-5 with TRBJ2-5; TRBD1 aligns across 10 bases. CDR3 length: 14 residues. Per the germline V gene, CDR1 is MNHEY and CDR2 is SVGAGI. The V segment lost 2 bases and the J segment 6 bases; nucleotides outside the gene matches: 3. CDR3 region: CASSYGTGAKTQYF. The CDR3 region has the DNA TGTGCCAGCAGTTACGGGACAGGGGCAAAGACCCAGTACTTC.

This clonotype was detected many times. The chain employs TRBV28 and TRBJ1-6; D is undetermined. The CDR3 has 11 residues. With 6 bases removed from V and 10 bases from J, the gap between germline ends came to 7 bases. Germline assignment: CDR1 MDHEN and CDR2 SYDVKM. Written as DNA, the CDR3 is TGTGCCAGCAGCCAGATCTCACCCCTCCACTTT. It translates to CASSQISPLHF.